One sample yielded the 3 T cell receptor beta chains listed below, sequenced in a study of blood T cells in healthy people across ages. The second PCR ran roughly 6 to 11 cycles with a sample-barcoded 5' primer and J-beta primers. MiXCR was run by TCRdb on the 5' RACE reads, yielding one entry per CDR3 protein. The sample contains over a million distinct CDR3 sequences, approximately 59% of which appear only once. Source material: blood. Receptor source: a man aged 18 to 30 in good health.

This clonotype was found a few times. The rearrangement uses TRBV12-3 or TRBV12-4 and TRBJ2-1; TRBD2 matches at 8 bases. This CDR3 is 15 amino acids long. The V segment lost 5 bases and the J segment 7 bases; nucleotides outside the gene matches: 10. CDR3 nucleotides: TGTGCCAGCAGTCTCCGAAGCGGGAGACCGAATGAGCAGTTCTTC. This translates into CASSLRSGRPNEQFF.

V gene TRBV25-1 combines with J gene TRBJ1-6; a weak D match, TRBD1 (6 bases). Between the trimmed V and J ends, which lost 2 bases and 9 bases, there was a span of 17 bases. Germline-derived CDR1 and CDR2 are MGHDK and SYGVNS. The CDR3 runs 16 residues. CDR3 coding DNA: TGTGCCAGCAGTGAAGGGGCCAGGGGTCCGACTTCACCCCTCCACTTT. Encoded protein: CASSEGARGPTSPLHF.

The chain has TRBV5-1 and TRBJ2-3; D is undetermined. V was shortened by 3 bases and J by 1 base, with 15 bases between the two germline ends. The CDR3 covers 16 residues. The germline V gene has CDR1 SGHRS and CDR2 YFSETQ. CDR3 DNA: TGCGCCAGCAGCTCGACGACCCGGTTCGGCACAGATACGCAGTATTTT. Translation: CASSSTTRFGTDTQYF.